This TCR beta chain was obtained from a study of blood T cell repertoires in COVID-19. Across the study: T cells, B-cell-depleted T cells, or PBMCs provided the cDNA or gDNA that served as material.

In the 2 weeks before study entry, exposed participants met a COVID-19 case, which was PCR-confirmed or clinician-diagnosed. Trimming took 2 bases from V and 6 from J; bases not matched to a gene: 15. The CDR3 runs to 19 residues. Germline V gene lookup returns CDR1 MDHEN and CDR2 SYDVKM. Original methodology: Quantification of nucleated cells was approximated via reference gene primer amplification. Some clones are missing from TCRdb's copy, which holds only in-frame ones; the method was immunoSEQ multiplex PCR. For V, J and clone size, that table is used; D and trimming come from the DNA. The table has around 400,000 clones, about 88% seen once.

Sequencing used PBMCs or T cells enriched from blood (not recorded which). The chain couples TRBV28 to TRBJ1-4, with 10 bases identical to TRBD1. The sequence came from a woman between 18 and 30 years old who had been exposed to COVID-19. The CDR3: CASSLGDRGGRKVDEKLFF. Written as DNA, the CDR3 is TGTGCCAGCAGTTTAGGGGACAGGGGCGGGAGGAAGGTAGATGAAAAACTGTTTTTT.